This TCR beta chain was sequenced during a study of blood T cell repertoires in COVID-19 (dated by TCRdb to between 2020 and 2021). A note on the overall study: Collaborator samples came from the United States, Italy and Spain and covered acute and convalescent phases of COVID-19. The material from the prospective study consisted of cDNA or gDNA derived from T cells, B-cell-depleted T cells, or PBMCs. The dataset comprised deeply sampled blood TCRbeta repertoires from subjects exposed to, actively infected with, or recovered from COVID-19. The repertoires were released in a freely available public database meant as a resource for research on the immune response to SARS-CoV-2. The samples were drawn from the first 160 participants of the ongoing ImmuneRACE study and from roughly 1,300 subjects provided by 6 global collaborators. A de-identified subject ID, COVID-19 status, age in years and sex were almost always included in the sample metadata. Where available, HLA class I and class II types were obtained from metadata supplied by the sample provider rather than from assay-based typing. Study-wide findings and limitations: The quantity of clinical and demographic metadata differed by source and by participant and was supplied without curation.

The CDR3, cysteine through phenylalanine, is 15 amino acids long. Only the CDR3 DNA is retained, 45 bases long and in frame from the first base. From the germline V gene (reference sequence), CDR1 is LNHDA and CDR2 is SQIVND. V trim: 8 bases; J trim: 4 bases; unmatched bases: 9. As for this clone: Its recognized antigen is unknown. Base qualities were left out, and no much larger clone turns up one base away.

TCRbeta CDR3 regions were amplified from genomic DNA by means of the immunoSEQ Assay, a bias-controlled multiplex PCR. In the authors' own workflow: The number of nucleated cells in each sample was estimated from the amplification of reference gene primers within the assay. To quantify the absolute abundance of each unique TCRbeta CDR3 rearrangement, sequence reads were collapsed and filtered. For each sample, productive Simpson clonality was calculated as the square root of Simpson's diversity index over productive rearrangements. Entries here come from immuneACCESS through TCRdb and include only in-frame sequences with V and J called. Some clones fail to appear in such tables; in the studies checked, an unresolved V gene covers under half of the shortfall, and the cause of the remainder is unknown. The V and J calls and clone size are taken from that table; D and trimming were inferred from the DNA. The sample has about 54,000 clones on record, roughly 90% of them singletons. The top ten hold 8.5% of the sample.

The collaborating institutions used their own protocols to collect whole blood in K2EDTA tubes. For TCRbeta analysis, collaborators shipped samples as frozen whole blood, isolated PBMCs, or DNA extracted from either of those sample types. The receptor was derived from a man between 60 and 70 years old with active COVID-19. The specimen was peripheral blood. The chain uses TRBV19 and TRBJ1-1; a stretch of 11 junction bases matches TRBD1. The CDR3 reads as follows: CASEKDRGLSTEAFF. Here is the DNA: TGTGCCAGTGAGAAGGACAGGGGGCTGAGCACTGAAGCTTTCTTT.